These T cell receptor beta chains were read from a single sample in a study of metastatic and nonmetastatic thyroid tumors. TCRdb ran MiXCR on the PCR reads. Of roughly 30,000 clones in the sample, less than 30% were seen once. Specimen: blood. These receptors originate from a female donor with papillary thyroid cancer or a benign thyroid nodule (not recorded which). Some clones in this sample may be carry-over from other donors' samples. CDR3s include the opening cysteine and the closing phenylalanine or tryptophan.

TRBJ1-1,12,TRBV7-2,CASRPGVTEAFF
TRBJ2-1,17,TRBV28,CASSSGASGSSYNEQFF
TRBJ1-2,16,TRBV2,CASSEPRTGAHYGYTF
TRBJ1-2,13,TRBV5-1,CASSLEAGNGYTF
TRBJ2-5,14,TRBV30,CAWSGDSYKETQYF
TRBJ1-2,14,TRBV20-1,CSATGTGSNYGYTF
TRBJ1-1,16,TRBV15,CATSRVGGGLKAEAFF
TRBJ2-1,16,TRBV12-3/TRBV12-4,CASGLVSGRPYNEQFF
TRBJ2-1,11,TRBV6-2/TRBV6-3,CASNYGMKQFF
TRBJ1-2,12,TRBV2,CAGSPEEAYHTF
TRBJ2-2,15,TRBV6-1,CASSEVSGGIGELFF
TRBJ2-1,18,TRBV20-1,CSASRTSGRISSYNEQFF